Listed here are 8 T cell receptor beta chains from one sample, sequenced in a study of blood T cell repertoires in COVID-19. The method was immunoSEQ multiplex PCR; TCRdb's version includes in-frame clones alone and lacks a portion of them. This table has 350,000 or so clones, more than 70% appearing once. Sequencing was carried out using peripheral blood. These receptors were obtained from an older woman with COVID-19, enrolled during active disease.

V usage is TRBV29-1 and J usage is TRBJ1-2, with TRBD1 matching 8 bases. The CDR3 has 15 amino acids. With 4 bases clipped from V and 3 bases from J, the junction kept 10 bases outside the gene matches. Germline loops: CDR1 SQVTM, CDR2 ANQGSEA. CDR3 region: CSVADTGGPDYGYTF. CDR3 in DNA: TGCAGCGTTGCCGATACAGGGGGGCCCGACTATGGCTACACCTTC.

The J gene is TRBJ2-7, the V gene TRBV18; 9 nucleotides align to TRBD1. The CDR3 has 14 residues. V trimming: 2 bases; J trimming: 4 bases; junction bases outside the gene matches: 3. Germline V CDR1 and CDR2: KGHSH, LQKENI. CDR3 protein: CASSPGTGWYEQYF. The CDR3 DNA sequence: TGTGCCAGCTCACCAGGGACAGGGTGGTACGAGCAGTACTTC.

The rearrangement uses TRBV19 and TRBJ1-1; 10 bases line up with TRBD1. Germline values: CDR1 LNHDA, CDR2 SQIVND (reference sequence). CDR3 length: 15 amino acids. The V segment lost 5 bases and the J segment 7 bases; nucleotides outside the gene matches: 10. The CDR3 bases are TGTGCCAGTAGTGTCCGGGACAGGGGCTCTCATGAAGCTTTCTTT. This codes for CASSVRDRGSHEAFF.

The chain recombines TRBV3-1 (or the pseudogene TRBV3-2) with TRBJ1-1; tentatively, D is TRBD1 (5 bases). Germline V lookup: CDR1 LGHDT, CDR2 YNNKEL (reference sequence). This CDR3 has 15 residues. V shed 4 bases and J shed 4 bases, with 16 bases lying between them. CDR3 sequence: CASSLSEGGGTEAFF. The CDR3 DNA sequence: TGTGCCAGCAGCCTAAGCGAAGGCGGGGGCACTGAAGCTTTCTTT.

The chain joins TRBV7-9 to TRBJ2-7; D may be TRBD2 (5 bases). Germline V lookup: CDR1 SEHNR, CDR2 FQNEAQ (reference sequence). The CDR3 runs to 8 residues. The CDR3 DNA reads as TGTGCGGGAGACGAGCAGTACTTC. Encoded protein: CAGDEQYF.

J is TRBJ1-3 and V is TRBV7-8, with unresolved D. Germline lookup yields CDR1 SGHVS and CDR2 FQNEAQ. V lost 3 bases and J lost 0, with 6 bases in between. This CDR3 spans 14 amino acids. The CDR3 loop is CASSLKSSGNTIYF. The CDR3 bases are TGTGCCAGCAGCTTGAAGAGCTCTGGAAACACCATATATTTT.

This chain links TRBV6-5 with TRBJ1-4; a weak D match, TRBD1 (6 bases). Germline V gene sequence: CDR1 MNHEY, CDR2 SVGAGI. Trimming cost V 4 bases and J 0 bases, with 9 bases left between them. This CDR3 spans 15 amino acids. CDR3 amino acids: CASSSRGSTNEKLFF. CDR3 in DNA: TGTGCCAGCAGTTCCAGGGGTTCAACTAATGAAAAACTGTTTTTT.

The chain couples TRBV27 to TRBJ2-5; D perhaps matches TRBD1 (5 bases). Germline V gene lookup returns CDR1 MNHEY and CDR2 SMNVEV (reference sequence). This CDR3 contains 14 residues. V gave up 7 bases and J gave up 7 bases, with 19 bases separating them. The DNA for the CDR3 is TGTGCCAGCAAAGGTCTCTCGTCAGGGTCGACCCAGTACTTC. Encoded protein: CASKGLSSGSTQYF.